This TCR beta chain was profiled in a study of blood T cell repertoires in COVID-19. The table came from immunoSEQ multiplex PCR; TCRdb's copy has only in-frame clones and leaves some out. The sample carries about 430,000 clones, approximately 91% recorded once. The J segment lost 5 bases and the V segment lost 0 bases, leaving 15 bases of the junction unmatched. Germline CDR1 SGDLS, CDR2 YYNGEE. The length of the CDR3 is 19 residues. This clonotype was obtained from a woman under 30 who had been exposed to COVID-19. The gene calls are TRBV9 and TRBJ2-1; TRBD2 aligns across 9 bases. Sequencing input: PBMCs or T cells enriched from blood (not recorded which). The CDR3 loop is CASSVGVAGVGLLNNEQFF. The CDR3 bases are TGTGCCAGCAGCGTAGGAGTAGCGGGAGTGGGACTTCTGAACAATGAGCAGTTCTTC.